This T cell receptor beta chain was recorded in a study of graft-versus-host responses after intestinal transplantation. About the study: Tacrolimus and steroids were given for 3 to 4 years to all recipients after anti-thymocyte globulin induction. Study conclusions and caveats: GvH clones detected in recipient marrow included some appearing first in ileum or blood. Patients who carried graft-donor T cell macrochimerism also had high graft-versus-host to host-versus-graft clonal ratios in their allografts. Levels of circulating GvH clones at their peak were associated with early post-transplant HvG declines.

TCRdb's copy holds only in-frame clones and misses some; the assay was immunoSEQ multiplex PCR. Among about 36,000 clones listed, approximately 93% were seen once. Comments on this clone: The antigen remains undetermined.

CDR1 is SGDLS, CDR2 YYNGEE, per germline. V shed 0 bases and J shed 3 bases, with 14 bases lying between them. This CDR3 spans 16 amino acids. The TCR was taken from a human donor who was the organ donor for an intestinal transplant. The specimen was unstimulated CD4+ T cells sorted from spleen or lymph node cells, collected before transplant. The rearrangement joins TRBV9 to TRBJ2-3; either TRBD1 or TRBD2 may fit D (6 bases each). In DNA, the CDR3 is TGTGCCAGCAGCGTAGGGGGGGCGGTTTGGACAGATACGCAGTATTTT. Residues: CASSVGGAVWTDTQYF.